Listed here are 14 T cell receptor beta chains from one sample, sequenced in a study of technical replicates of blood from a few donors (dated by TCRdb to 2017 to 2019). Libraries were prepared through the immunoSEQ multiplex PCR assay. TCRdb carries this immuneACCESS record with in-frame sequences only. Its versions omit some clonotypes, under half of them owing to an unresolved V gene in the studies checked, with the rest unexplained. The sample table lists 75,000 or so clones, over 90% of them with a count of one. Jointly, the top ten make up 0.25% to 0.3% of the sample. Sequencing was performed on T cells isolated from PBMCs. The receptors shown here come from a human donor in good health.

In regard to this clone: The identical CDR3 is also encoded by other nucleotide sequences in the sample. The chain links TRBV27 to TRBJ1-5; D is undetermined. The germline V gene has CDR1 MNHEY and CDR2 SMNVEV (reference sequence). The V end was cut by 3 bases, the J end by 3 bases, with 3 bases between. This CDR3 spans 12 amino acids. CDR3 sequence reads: CASSFLNQPQHF. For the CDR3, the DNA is TGTGCCAGCAGTTTCCTCAATCAGCCCCAGCATTTT.

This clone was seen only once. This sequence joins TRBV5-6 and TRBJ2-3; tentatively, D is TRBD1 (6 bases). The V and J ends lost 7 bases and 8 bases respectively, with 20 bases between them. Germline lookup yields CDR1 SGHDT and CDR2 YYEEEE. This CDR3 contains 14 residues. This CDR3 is CASSEGGVEATQYF. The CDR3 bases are TGTGCCAGCTCCGAAGGGGGAGTTGAAGCTACGCAGTATTTT.

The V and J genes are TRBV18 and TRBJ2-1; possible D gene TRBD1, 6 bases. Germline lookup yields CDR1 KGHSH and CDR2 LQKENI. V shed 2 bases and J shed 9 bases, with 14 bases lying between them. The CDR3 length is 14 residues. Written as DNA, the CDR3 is TGTGCCAGCTCACCAGCAGGGGAATGGGCTGAGCAGTTCTTC. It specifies CASSPAGEWAEQFF. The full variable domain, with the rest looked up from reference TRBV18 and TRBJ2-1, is NAGVMQNPRHLVRRRGQEARLRCSPMKGHSHVYWYRQLPEEGLKFMVYLQKENIIDESGMPKERFSAEFPKEGPSILRIQQVVRGDSAAYFCASSPAGEWAEQFFGPGTRLTVL.

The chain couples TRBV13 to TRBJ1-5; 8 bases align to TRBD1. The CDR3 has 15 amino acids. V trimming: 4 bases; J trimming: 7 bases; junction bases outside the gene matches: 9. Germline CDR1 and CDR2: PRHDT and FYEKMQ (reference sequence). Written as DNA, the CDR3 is TGTGCCAGCAGCTCCGCCGGGGACAGGACACAGCCCCAGCATTTT. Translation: CASSSAGDRTQPQHF. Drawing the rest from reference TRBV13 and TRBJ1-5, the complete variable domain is AAGVIQSPRHLIKEKRETATLKCYPIPRHDTVYWYQQGPGQDPQFLISFYEKMQSDKGSIPDRFSAQQFSDYHSELNMSSLELGDSALYFCASSSAGDRTQPQHFGDGTRLSIL.

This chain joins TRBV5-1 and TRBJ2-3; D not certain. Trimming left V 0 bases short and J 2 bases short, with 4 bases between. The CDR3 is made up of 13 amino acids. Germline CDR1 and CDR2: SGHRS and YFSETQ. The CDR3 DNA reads TGCGCCAGCAGCTTGGCACACACAGATACGCAGTATTTT. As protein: CASSLAHTDTQYF.

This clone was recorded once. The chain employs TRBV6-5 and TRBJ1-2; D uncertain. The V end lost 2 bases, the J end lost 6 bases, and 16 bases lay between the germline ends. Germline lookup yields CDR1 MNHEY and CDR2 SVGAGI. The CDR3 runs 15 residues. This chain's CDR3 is CASSYTPEAGNGYTF. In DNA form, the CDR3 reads TGTGCCAGCAGTTACACCCCAGAAGCGGGCAATGGCTACACCTTC.

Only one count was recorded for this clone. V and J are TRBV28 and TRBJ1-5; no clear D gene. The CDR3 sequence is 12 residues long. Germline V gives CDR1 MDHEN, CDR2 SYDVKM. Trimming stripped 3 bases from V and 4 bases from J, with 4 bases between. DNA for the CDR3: TGTGCCAGCAGTTTGGCAAATCAGCCCCAGCATTTT. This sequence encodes CASSLANQPQHF. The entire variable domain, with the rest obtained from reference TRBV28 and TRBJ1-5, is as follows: DVKVTQSSRYLVKRTGEKVFLECVQDMDHENMFWYRQDPGLGLRLIYFSYDVKMKEKGDIPEGYSVSREKKERFSLILESASTNQTSMYLCASSLANQPQHFGDGTRLSIL.

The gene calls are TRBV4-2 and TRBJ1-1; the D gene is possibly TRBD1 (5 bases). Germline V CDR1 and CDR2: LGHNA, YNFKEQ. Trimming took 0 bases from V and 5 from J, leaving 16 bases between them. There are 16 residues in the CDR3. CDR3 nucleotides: TGTGCCAGCAGCCAAGATCGCAGGGATGTAGGTACTGAAGCTTTCTTT. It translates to CASSQDRRDVGTEAFF.

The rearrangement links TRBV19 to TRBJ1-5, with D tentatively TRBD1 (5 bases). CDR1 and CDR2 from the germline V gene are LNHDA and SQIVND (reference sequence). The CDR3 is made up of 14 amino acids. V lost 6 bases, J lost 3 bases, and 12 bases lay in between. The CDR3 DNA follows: TGTGCCAGTAGGACGTCGGGGGTCAATCAGCCCCAGCATTTT. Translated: CASRTSGVNQPQHF.

The CDR3 region has the DNA TGTGCCAGTAGTCTGGGACAGGGCTGGTTTCGGGCCACTGAAGCTTTCTTT. The encoded protein is CASSLGQGWFRATEAFF. The V call is TRBV19, the J call TRBJ1-1, with 9 bases lining up with TRBD1. CDR1 is LNHDA, CDR2 SQIVND, per germline (reference sequence). The V gene end was trimmed by 5 bases and the J gene end by 4 bases; junction bases not matched to a gene: 14. This CDR3 is built from 17 residues. The full variable domain, its missing parts supplied by reference TRBV19 and TRBJ1-1, is DGGITQSPKYLFRKEGQNVTLSCEQNLNHDAMYWYRQDPGQGLRLIYYSQIVNDFQKGDIAEGYSVSREKKESFPLTVTSAQKNPTAFYLCASSLGQGWFRATEAFFGQGTRLTVV.

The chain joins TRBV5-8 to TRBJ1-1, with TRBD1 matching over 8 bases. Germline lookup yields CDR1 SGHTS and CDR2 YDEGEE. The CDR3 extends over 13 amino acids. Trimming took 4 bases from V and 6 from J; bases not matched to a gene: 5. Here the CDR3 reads CASSHTGGPEAFF. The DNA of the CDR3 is TGTGCCAGCAGCCATACAGGGGGACCTGAAGCTTTCTTT.

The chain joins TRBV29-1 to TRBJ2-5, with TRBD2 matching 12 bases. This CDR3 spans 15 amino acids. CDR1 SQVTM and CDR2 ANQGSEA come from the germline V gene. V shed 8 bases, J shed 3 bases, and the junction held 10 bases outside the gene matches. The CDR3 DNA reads TGCAGCACCAGGACTAGCGGGACTACAAAAGAGACCCAGTACTTC. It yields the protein CSTRTSGTTKETQYF.

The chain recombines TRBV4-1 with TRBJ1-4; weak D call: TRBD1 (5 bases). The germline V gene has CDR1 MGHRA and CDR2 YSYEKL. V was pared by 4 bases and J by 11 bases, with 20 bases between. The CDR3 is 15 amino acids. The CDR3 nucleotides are TGCGCCAGCAGCCGAGCCGGGGGAGGGGAGGGGAAACTGTTTTTT. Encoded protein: CASSRAGGGEGKLFF.

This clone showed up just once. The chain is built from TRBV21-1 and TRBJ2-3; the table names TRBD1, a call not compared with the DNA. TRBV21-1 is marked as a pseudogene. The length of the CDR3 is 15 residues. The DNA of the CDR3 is TGTGCCAGCAGCCTACCCCCACAGGGCCCAGATACGCAGTATTTT. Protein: CASSLPPQGPDTQYF.